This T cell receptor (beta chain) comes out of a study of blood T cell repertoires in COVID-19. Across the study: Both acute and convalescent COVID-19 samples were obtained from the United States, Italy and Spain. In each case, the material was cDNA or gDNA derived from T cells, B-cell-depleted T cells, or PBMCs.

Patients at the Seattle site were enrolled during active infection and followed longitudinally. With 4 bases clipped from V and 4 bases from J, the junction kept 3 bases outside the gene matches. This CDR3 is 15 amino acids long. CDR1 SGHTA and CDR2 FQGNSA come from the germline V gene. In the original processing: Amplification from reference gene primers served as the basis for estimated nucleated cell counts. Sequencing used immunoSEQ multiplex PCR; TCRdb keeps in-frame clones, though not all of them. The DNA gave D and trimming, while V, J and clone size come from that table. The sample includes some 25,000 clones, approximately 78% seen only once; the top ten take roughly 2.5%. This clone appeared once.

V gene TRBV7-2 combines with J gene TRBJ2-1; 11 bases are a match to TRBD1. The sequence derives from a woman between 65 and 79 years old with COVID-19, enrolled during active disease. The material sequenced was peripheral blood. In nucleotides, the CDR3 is TGTGCCAGCAGCTCGGGACAGGGGGAATACAATGAGCAGTTCTTC. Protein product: CASSSGQGEYNEQFF.